The sequence of this T cell receptor beta chain was determined in a study of T cell repertoires in cytomegalovirus infection (dated by TCRdb to about 2019). Background on the whole study: Recently identified HLA-C-restricted CMV epitopes, whose presentation resists viral immunomodulation, were targeted by peptide stimulations together with well-studied HLA-B-restricted epitopes. Because public TCR beta signatures pointed to carriage of CMV infection together with the matching HLA type, the HLA type of each donor mattered for the analysis. The research as a whole found: The ex vivo response was dominated by HLA-C-restricted CMV-specific TCR beta clonotypes, which also provided the single most frequent clonotype in two of eight donors. Cumulative frequency of public TCR beta family members discriminated carriers of CMV infection plus the relevant HLA type in this cohort and an independent approximately 360-donor cohort.

Sequencing instrument: Illumina HiSeq 1500. TCRdb cleaned the public reads at Q25 with fastp, built clones with MiXCR and kept in-frame beta chains. Identical CDR3 protein sequences are pooled into one entry, listed with their most common genes and DNA. This sample is represented by over 40,000 distinct CDR3 sequences; about 21% of them were singletons. Roughly 53% of the sample is taken by the ten largest. The treatment or condition label, read with the paper, signifies: in vitro stimulation with specific CMV peptide epitopes to enrich CMV-specific T cells. The junction carries 10 bases between V and J, which are trimmed by 0 bases and 3 bases respectively. The CDR3 runs 15 residues from the cysteine to the phenylalanine. The entry retains the CDR3 DNA only, 45 bases that are in frame from base 1. In the germline V gene, CDR1 corresponds to KGHSH and CDR2 to LQKENI. This clonotype was counted a few times. Its target antigen remains unknown. No quality values exist for individual bases; no much larger clone is one base distant.

This TCR came from a human donor in good health (CMV status not recorded). Some clones in this sample may be carry-over from other donors' samples. The sample here was CD8+ T cells from cultured PBMCs, taken from culture after CMV antigen stimulation. The chain is assembled from TRBV18 and TRBJ2-3, with the D gene call left open. The CDR3 here reads CASSPPELTTDTQYF. The DNA sequence is as follows: TGTGCCAGCTCACCACCGGAACTCACGACAGATACGCAGTATTTT.